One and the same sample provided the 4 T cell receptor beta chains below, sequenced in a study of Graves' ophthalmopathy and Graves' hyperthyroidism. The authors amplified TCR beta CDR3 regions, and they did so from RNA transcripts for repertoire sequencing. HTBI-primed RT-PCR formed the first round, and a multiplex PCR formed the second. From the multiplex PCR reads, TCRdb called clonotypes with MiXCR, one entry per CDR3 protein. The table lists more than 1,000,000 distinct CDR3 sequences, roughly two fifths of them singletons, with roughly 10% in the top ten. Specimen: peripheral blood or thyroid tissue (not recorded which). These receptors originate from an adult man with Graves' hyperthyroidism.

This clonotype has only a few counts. CDR3 coding DNA: TGTGCCAGCAGTGAAGTAGGACAAGACTCCTACGAGCAGTACTTC. This gives the protein CASSEVGQDSYEQYF. This chain links TRBV2 with TRBJ2-7, with D possibly matching TRBD1 (5 bases). Germline CDR1 reads SNHLY; CDR2 reads FYNNEI. This CDR3 contains 15 residues. V dropped 1 base and J dropped 0 bases, with 10 bases sitting between them.

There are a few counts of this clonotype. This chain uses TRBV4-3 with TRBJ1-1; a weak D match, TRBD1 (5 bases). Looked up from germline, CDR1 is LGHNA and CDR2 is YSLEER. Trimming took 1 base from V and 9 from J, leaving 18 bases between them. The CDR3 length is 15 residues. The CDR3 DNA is TGCGCCAGCAGCCAAGGGGGCGGGGAGAGATCTAAAGCTTTCTTT. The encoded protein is CASSQGGGERSKAFF.

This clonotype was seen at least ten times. Written as DNA, the CDR3 is TGTGCCAGCAGCCGCAACCCCGGGACAGGGGGCCCCGAGACCCAGTACTTC. Amino acids: CASSRNPGTGGPETQYF. This chain joins TRBV7-2 and TRBJ2-5, with 12 bases matching TRBD1. The junction had 12 bases not matched to a gene; V was cut back by 5 bases and J by 5 bases. Germline V lookup: CDR1 SGHTA, CDR2 FQGNSA. The CDR3 is 17 residues long.

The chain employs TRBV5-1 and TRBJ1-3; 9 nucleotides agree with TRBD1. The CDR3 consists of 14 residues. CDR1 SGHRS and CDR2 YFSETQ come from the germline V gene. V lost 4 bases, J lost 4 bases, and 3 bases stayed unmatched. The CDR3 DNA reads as TGCGCCAGCAGCGTGGGACAGGGAGGAAACACCATATATTTT. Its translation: CASSVGQGGNTIYF.